This T cell receptor beta chain was captured in a study of blood T cell repertoires in COVID-19. The length of the CDR3 is 14 residues. Germline V gives CDR1 SGHRS, CDR2 YFSETQ. V was pared by 0 bases and J by 8 bases, with 11 bases between. Per the study methods: It was from reference gene primer amplification that nucleated cell counts were estimated. Repertoires were generated with immunoSEQ multiplex PCR, while TCRdb's copy carries only in-frame clones and drops some. V and J calls plus clone size are reproduced from that table; the DNA served to infer D and trimming. The sample includes about 250,000 clones, 85% to 90% of them seen just once. Individuals aged about 18 to 90 years were recruited from around 22 US areas. Symptom resolution, clearance, or two negative PCRs marked the recovered donors of Cohort 3.

The TCR originated in a young woman who had recovered from COVID-19. The material sequenced was PBMCs or T cells enriched from blood (not recorded which). This chain joins TRBV5-1 and TRBJ1-4; maybe TRBD1 (5 bases). The CDR3 coding sequence is TGCGCCAGCAGCTTGGGCCAGGGCGAGGAAAAACTGTTTTTT. Encoded protein: CASSLGQGEEKLFF.